This T cell receptor beta chain was found in a study of tumour-infiltrating T cells in Burkitt lymphoma. Looking at the study overall: Repertoire clonality predicted overall and progression-free survival.

V was cut by 2 bases and J by 6 bases, with 14 bases left in between. Germline-derived CDR1 and CDR2 are SGHTA and FQGTGA. The CDR3 runs 15 residues. Generated by immunoSEQ multiplex PCR, the TCRdb table keeps only in-frame clones and is missing some. The sample lists 600 or so clones, 9.5% to 13% seen once, with roughly 18% in the top ten. The sample taken for sequencing was tumor tissue. This sequence originates from a human donor with diffuse large B-cell lymphoma. Some clones in this sample may be carry-over from other donors' samples. This chain uses TRBV7-3 with TRBJ1-5, with a weak D call TRBD1 (5 bases). In nucleotides, the CDR3 is TGTGCCAGCAGCTTAGGAGGGGAAGCGGGTCAGCCCCAGCATTTT. Protein product: CASSLGGEAGQPQHF.